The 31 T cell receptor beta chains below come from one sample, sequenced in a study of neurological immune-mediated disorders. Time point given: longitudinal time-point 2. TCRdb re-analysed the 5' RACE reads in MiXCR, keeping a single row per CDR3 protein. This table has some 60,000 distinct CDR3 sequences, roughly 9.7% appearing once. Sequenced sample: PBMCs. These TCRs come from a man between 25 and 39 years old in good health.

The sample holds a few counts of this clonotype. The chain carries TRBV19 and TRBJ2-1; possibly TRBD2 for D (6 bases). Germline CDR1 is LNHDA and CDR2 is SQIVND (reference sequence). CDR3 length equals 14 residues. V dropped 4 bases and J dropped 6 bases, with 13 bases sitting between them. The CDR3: CASSRRETGNEQFF. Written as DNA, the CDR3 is TGTGCCAGTAGTAGACGGGAGACGGGCAATGAGCAGTTCTTC. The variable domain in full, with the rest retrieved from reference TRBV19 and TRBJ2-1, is DGGITQSPKYLFRKEGQNVTLSCEQNLNHDAMYWYRQDPGQGLRLIYYSQIVNDFQKGDIAEGYSVSREKKESFPLTVTSAQKNPTAFYLCASSRRETGNEQFFGPGTRLTVL.

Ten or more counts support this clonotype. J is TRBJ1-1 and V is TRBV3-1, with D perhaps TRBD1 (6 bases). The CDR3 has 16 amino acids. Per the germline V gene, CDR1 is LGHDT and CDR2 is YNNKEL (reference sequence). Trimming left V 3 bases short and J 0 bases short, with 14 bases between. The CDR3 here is CASSHFRTALNTEAFF. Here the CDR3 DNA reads TGTGCCAGCAGCCACTTCAGGACAGCCTTGAACACTGAAGCTTTCTTT.

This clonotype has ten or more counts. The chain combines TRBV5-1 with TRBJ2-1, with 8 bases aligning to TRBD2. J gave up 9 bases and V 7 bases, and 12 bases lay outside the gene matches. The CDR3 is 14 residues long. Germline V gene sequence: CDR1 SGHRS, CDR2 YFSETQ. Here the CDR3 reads CASGFGSGNSEQFF. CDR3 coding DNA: TGCGCCAGCGGGTTCGGTAGCGGGAATAGTGAGCAGTTCTTC.

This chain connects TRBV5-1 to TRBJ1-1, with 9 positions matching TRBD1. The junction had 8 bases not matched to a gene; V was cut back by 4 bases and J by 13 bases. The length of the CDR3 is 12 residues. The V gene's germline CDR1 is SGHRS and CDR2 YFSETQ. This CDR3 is CASSLENRGLFF. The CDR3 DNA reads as TGCGCCAGCAGCCTAGAGAACAGGGGGCTTTTCTTT.

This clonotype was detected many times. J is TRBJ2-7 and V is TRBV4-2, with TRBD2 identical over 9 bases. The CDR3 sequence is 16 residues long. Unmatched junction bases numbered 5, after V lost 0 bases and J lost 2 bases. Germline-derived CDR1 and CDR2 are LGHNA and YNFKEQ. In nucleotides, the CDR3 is TGTGCCAGCAGCCAAGATAAGACTAGCGGAGCCTACGAGCAGTACTTC. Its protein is CASSQDKTSGAYEQYF.

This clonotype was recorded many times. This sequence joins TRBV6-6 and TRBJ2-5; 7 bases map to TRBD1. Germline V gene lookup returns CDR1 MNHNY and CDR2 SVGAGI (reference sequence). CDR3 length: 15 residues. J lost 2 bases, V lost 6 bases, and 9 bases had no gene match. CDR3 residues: CASRGREGQQETQYF. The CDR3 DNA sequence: TGTGCCAGCAGAGGACGAGAGGGACAGCAAGAGACCCAGTACTTC.

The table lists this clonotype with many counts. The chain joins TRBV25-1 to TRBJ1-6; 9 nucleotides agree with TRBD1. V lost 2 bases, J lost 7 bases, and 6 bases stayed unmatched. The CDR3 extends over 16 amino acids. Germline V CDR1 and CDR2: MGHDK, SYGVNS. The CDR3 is CASSEGTGTGNSPLHF. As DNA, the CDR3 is TGTGCCAGCAGTGAAGGGACCGGGACAGGGAATTCACCCCTCCACTTT.

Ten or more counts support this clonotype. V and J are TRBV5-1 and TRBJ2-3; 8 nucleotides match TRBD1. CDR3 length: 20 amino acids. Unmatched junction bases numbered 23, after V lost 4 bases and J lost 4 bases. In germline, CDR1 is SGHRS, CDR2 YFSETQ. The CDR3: CASSTERQGAQMNWPDTQYF. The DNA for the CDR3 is TGCGCCAGCAGCACCGAAAGGCAGGGGGCGCAGATGAACTGGCCAGATACGCAGTATTTT.

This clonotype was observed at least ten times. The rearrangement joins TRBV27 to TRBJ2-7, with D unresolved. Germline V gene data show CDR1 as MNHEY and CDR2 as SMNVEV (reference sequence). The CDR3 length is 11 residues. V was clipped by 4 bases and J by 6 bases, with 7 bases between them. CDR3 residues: CASSYVGEQYF. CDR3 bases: TGTGCCAGCAGTTACGTCGGCGAGCAGTACTTC.

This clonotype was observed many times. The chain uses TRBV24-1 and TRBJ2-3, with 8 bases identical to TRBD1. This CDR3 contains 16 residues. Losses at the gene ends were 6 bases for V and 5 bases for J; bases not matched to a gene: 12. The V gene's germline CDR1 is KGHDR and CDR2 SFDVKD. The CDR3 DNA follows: TGTGCCACCAGTCGATCCGGGACAGGAACAGAAGATACGCAGTATTTT. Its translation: CATSRSGTGTEDTQYF.

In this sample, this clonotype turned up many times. In nucleotides, the CDR3 is TGTGCCAGCAGCTTGGAACGGGGCGTCGGATATGGCTACACCTTC. Its protein product is CASSLERGVGYGYTF. The chain uses TRBV5-8 and TRBJ1-2, with D tentatively TRBD1 (5 bases). Trimming left V 0 bases short and J 5 bases short, with 14 bases between. CDR3 length: 15 residues. Germline V gene lookup returns CDR1 SGHTS and CDR2 YDEGEE.

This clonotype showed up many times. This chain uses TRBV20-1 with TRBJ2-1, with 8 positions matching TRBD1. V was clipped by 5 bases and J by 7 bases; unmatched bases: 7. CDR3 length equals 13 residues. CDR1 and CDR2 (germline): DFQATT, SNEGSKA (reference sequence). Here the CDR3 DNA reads TGCAGTGCTTGGCGGACAGGGCCGAATGAGCAGTTCTTC. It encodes CSAWRTGPNEQFF.

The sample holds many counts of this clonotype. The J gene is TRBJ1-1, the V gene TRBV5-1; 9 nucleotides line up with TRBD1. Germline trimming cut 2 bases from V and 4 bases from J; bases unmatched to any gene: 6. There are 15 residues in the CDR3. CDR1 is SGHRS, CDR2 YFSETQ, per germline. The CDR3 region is CASSFSQGARTEAFF. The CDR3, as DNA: TGCGCCAGCAGCTTTTCACAGGGGGCGCGCACTGAAGCTTTCTTT.

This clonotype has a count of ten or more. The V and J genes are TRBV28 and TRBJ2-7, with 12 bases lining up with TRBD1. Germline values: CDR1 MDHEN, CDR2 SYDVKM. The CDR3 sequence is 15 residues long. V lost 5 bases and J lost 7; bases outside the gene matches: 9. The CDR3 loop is CASSPHWDRGHEQYF. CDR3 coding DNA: TGTGCCAGCAGTCCCCACTGGGACAGGGGGCATGAGCAGTACTTC.

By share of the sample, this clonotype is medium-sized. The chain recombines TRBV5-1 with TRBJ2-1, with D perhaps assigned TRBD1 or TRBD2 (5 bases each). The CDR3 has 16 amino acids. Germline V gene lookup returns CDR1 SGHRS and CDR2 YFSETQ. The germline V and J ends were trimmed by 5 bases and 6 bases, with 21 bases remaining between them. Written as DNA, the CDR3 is TGCGCCAGCAGGCCCCAGTGGGGGAGAAAGGCCAATGAGCAGTTCTTC. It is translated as CASRPQWGRKANEQFF.

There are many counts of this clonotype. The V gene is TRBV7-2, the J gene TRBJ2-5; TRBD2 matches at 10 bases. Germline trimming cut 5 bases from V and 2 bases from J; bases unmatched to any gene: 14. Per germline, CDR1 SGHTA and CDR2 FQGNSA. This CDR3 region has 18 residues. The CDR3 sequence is CASSVGLAVPRSQETQYF. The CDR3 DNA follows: TGTGCCAGCAGCGTAGGACTAGCGGTTCCTCGGTCACAAGAGACCCAGTACTTC.

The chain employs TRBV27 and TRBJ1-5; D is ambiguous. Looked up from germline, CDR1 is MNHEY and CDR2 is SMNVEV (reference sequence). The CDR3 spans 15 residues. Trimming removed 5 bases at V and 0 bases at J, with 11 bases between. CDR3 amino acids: CASSPLGNSNQPQHF. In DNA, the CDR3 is TGTGCCAGCAGTCCTTTGGGGAATAGCAATCAGCCCCAGCATTTT.

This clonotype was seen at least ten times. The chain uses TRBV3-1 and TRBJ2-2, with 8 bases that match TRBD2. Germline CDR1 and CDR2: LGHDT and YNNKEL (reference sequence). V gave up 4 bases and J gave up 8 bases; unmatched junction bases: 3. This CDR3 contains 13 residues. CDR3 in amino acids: CASSRAGGGELFF. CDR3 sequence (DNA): TGTGCCAGCAGCCGCGCGGGGGGTGGGGAGCTGTTTTTT.

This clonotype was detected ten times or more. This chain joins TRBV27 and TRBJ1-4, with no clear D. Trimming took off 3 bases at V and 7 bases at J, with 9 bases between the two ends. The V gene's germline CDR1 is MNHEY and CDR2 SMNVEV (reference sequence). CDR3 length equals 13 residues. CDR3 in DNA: TGTGCCAGCAGTTTGATCCGGGGTGAAAAACTGTTTTTT. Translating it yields CASSLIRGEKLFF.

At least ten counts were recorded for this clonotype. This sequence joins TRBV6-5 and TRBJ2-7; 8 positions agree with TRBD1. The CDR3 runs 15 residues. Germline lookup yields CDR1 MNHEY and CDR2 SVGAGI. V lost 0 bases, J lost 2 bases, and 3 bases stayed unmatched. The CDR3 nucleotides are TGTGCCAGCAGTTACTCCGGGACAGGCACCTACGAGCAGTACTTC. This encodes CASSYSGTGTYEQYF.

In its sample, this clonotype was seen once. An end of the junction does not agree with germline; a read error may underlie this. For the CDR3, the DNA is TGCGTCAGCAGTCGGACAGCGGGAGGGAGAGATGAGCAGTTCTTC. This encodes CVSSRTAGGRDEQFF. The chain carries TRBV5-1 and TRBJ2-1; 10 bases are a match to TRBD2. This CDR3 has 15 residues. CDR1 is SGHRS, CDR2 YFSETQ, per germline.

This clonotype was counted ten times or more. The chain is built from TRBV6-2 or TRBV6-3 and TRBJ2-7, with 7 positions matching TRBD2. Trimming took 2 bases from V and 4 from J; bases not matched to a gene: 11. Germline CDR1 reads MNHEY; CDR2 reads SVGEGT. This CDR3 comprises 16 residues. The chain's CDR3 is CASSYGKLAGVYEQYF. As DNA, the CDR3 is TGTGCCAGCAGTTACGGCAAACTTGCGGGAGTTTACGAGCAGTACTTC.

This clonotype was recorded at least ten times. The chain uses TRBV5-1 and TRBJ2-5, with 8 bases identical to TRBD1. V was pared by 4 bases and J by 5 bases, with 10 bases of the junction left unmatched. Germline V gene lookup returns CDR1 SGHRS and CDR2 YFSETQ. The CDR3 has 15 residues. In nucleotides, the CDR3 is TGCGCCAGCAGCCAGAACTCAGGGGGCCCGGAGACCCAGTACTTC. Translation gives CASSQNSGGPETQYF.

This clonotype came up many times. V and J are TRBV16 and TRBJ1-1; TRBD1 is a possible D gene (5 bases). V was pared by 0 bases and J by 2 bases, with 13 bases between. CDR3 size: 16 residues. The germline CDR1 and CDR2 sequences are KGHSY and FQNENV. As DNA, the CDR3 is TGTGCCAGCAGCCAATCTGAGGCGACAGTCAACACTGAAGCTTTCTTT. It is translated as CASSQSEATVNTEAFF.

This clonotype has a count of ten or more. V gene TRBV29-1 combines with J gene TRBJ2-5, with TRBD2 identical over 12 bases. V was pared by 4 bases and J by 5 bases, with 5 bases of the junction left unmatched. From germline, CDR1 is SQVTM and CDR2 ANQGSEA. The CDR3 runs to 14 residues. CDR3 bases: TGCAGCGTTGCTCTAGCGGGAGGGAGGGAGACCCAGTACTTC. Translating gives CSVALAGGRETQYF.

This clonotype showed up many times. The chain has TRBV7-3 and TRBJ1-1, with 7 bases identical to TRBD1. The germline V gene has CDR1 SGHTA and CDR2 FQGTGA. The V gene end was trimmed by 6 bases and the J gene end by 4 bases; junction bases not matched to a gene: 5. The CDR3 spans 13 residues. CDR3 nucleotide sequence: TGTGCCAGCAGTTGGAAGGGGGCCACTGAAGCTTTCTTT. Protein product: CASSWKGATEAFF.

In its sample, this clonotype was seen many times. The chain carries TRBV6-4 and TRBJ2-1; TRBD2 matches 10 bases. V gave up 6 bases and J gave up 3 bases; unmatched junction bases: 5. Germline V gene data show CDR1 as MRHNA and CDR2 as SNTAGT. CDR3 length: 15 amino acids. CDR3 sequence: CASSLTSGDYNEQFF. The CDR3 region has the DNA TGTGCCAGCAGCCTTACTAGCGGGGACTACAATGAGCAGTTCTTC.

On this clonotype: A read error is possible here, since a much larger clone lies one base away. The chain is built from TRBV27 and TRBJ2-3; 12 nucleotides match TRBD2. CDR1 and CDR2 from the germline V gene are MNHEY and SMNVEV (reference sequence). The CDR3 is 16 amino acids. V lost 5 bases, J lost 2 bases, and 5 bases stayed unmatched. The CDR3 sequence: CASSPLAGGITDTQYF. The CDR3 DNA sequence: TGTGCCAGCAGTCCCCTAGCGGGAGGGATCACAGATACGCAGTATTTT.

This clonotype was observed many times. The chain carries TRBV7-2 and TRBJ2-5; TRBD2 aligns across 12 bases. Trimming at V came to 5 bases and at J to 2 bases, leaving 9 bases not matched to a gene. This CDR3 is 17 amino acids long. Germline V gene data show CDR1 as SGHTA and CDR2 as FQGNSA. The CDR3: CASSLSSGRGGQETQYF. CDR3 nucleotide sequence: TGTGCCAGCAGCCTCTCTAGCGGGAGGGGGGGACAAGAGACCCAGTACTTC.

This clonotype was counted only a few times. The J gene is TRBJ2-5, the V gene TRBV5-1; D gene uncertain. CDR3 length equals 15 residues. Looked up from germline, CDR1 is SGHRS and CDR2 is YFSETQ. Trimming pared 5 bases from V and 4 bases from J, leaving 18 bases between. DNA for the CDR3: TGCGCCAGCAGACCGTCAGGTTACACATCAGAGACCCAGTACTTC. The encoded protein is CASRPSGYTSETQYF.

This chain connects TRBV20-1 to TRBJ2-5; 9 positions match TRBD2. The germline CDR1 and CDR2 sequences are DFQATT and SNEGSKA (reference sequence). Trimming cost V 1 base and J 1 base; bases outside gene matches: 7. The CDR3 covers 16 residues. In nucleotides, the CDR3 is TGCAGTGCTAGAGCCCCAAATAGCGGGAGCCAAGAGACCCAGTACTTC. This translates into CSARAPNSGSQETQYF.